Reported below is one T cell receptor (beta chain). What it binds is unknown. This entry belongs to a study of circulating and synovial CD4+ cells in juvenile arthritis. Study-level findings and limits: Deeper sequencing increased measured overlap with synovial clonotypes. CPL and bulk CD4 samples differed at least tenfold in T cell genomes. Diversity here was lower than in bulk blood CD4 cells. The pathogenic-like versus bulk T cell difference escaped Vbeta family analysis.

Profiled with immunoSEQ multiplex PCR; TCRdb holds only in-frame clones, not every one. The data show approximately 36,000 clones, just under 95% seen once. Sequencing was done on a sample of CD4+ T cells from blood. The sequence derives from a human donor with juvenile idiopathic arthritis.

The CDR3 loop is CASSPGPRDRGLSAQYF. CDR3 DNA: TGTGCCAGCAGTCCAGGACCCCGGGACAGGGGCCTTAGTGCGCAGTACTTC. The J gene is TRBJ2-7, the V gene TRBV28; 10 bases agree with TRBD1. The CDR3 sequence is 17 residues long. Germline CDR1 is MDHEN and CDR2 is SYDVKM. Germline trimming cut 5 bases from V and 9 bases from J; bases unmatched to any gene: 19.